This record covers a single TCR beta chain. The data belong to a study of T cell changes during pregnancy in multiple sclerosis. V was shortened by 2 bases and J by 6 bases, with 11 bases between the two germline ends. Per the germline V gene, CDR1 is MRHNA and CDR2 is SNTAGT. The CDR3 contains 14 residues. TCRdb's table, derived via immunoSEQ multiplex PCR, lists solely in-frame clones and lacks some. The sample consists of 77,000 or so clones, 80% to 95% of them appearing once. Sequences were derived from peripheral blood, sampled in the second trimester of pregnancy. V gene TRBV6-4 combines with J gene TRBJ2-1; no definite D call. The clonotype comes from a female donor in good health, enrolled as a control in a pregnancy study. The CDR3: CASSDDAASNEQFF. CDR3 coding DNA: TGTGCCAGCAGTGACGACGCGGCGTCCAATGAGCAGTTCTTC.